These T cell receptor beta chains were read from a single sample in a study of regulatory T cells in long-lasting Graves disease. TCRdb fed the multiplex PCR reads into MiXCR, producing one record per CDR3 protein. This table holds 200,000 to 250,000 distinct CDR3 sequences, less than 20% found once. This sample was also put to use in a study of T cells in Graves' hyperthyroidism and ophthalmopathy.

This specimen consisted of peripheral blood mononuclear cells (PBMCs), obtained at new diagnosis, from a patient treated with antithyroid drugs. Receptors were obtained from a woman aged 25 to 39 with Graves disease. CDR3s include the opening cysteine and the closing phenylalanine or tryptophan. D genes are given only for firm matches. Only part of the rows carry a size: once, few, many, or a class if the clone is expanded.

clone_size	v_call	j_call	d_call	cdr3_aa	cdr3_nt
.	TRBV28	TRBJ1-3	.	CASSGGMATGNTIYF	TGTGCCAGCAGTGGGGGGATGGCGACTGGAAACACCATATATTTT
.	TRBV12-3/TRBV12-4	TRBJ2-7	TRBD1	CASSFSGTGSHEQYF	TGTGCCAGCAGTTTTTCCGGGACAGGGTCCCACGAGCAGTACTTC
many	TRBV2	TRBJ2-2	.	CASSLLGWDTGELFF	TGTGCCAGCAGCCTTTTGGGGTGGGACACCGGGGAGCTGTTTTTT
medium-sized	TRBV2	TRBJ1-6	TRBD1	CASRPGTGNNSPLHF	TGTGCCAGCAGACCCGGGACAGGAAACAATTCACCCCTCCACTTT
many	TRBV7-9	TRBJ1-5	TRBD1	CASTEGASNQPQHF	TGTGCCAGCACAGAGGGGGCGAGCAATCAGCCCCAGCATTTT
.	TRBV6-1	TRBJ1-1	.	CASSVKGSITEAFF	TGTGCCAGCAGTGTGAAGGGGAGTATCACTGAAGCTTTCTTT
few	TRBV20-1	TRBJ1-5	.	CSALGDSNQPQHF	TGCAGTGCCCTGGGAGATAGCAATCAGCCCCAGCATTTT
many	TRBV20-1	TRBJ1-4	.	CSASRGGMSEKLFF	TGCAGTGCTAGCCGGGGAGGGATGAGCGAAAAACTGTTTTTT
many	TRBV9	TRBJ2-7	.	CASSVSPSYEQYF	TGTGCCAGCAGCGTATCACCCTCCTACGAGCAGTACTTC
many	TRBV2	TRBJ1-1	TRBD1	CASTGRGGTEAFF	TGTGCCAGCACTGGCAGGGGGGGCACTGAAGCTTTCTTT
many	TRBV20-1	TRBJ1-6	TRBD1	CSARRPTGVNSPLHF	TGCAGTGCTAGGAGACCGACAGGGGTAAATTCACCCCTCCACTTT
many	TRBV20-1	TRBJ2-7	.	CSAGDFSYEQYF	TGCAGTGCAGGGGACTTCTCCTACGAGCAGTACTTC
many	TRBV30	TRBJ1-5	.	CAWGSNGPPQHF	TGTGCCTGGGGCTCAAACGGGCCCCCCCAGCATTTT
many	TRBV27	TRBJ2-5	TRBD2	CASSFTSGGAWGTETQYF	TGTGCCAGCAGTTTTACTAGCGGGGGGGCTTGGGGTACGGAGACCCAGTACTTC
few	TRBV5-1	TRBJ2-7	TRBD1	CASSETGGGHEQYF	TGCGCCAGCAGCGAAACAGGGGGCGGCCACGAGCAGTACTTC
many	TRBV12-3/TRBV12-4	TRBJ1-2	.	CASSLWGYGYTF	TGTGCCAGCAGTTTATGGGGGTATGGCTACACCTTC
many	TRBV11-2	TRBJ1-1	.	CASSFQGEGTAFF	TGTGCCAGCAGCTTTCAAGGGGAGGGTACTGCTTTCTTT
many	TRBV20-1	TRBJ2-7	.	CSASSVLAMARGADRYEQYF	TGCAGTGCTAGTTCTGTATTGGCGATGGCGAGGGGCGCTGACAGATACGAGCAGTACTTC
many	TRBV12-3/TRBV12-4	TRBJ2-2	.	CASSKTENTGELFF	TGTGCCAGCAGTAAGACAGAGAACACCGGGGAGCTGTTTTTT
.	TRBV7-9	TRBJ2-3	.	CASSFGPSVDAQYF	TGTGCCAGCAGCTTTGGGCCTAGCGTAGATGCGCAGTATTTT
many	TRBV3-1	TRBJ1-1	.	CASSQAGPGAEAFF	TGTGCCAGCAGCCAAGCTGGCCCGGGTGCTGAAGCTTTCTTT
many	TRBV9	TRBJ1-1	.	CASSVEAETEAFF	TGTGCCAGCAGCGTAGAAGCGGAGACTGAAGCTTTCTTT
.	TRBV11-2	TRBJ2-5	.	CASSSIKLAQGAQYF	TGTGCCAGCAGCTCTATTAAGTTGGCCCAAGGGGCCCAGTACTTC
many	TRBV4-1	TRBJ2-7	.	CASSQGQEYEQYF	TGCGCCAGCAGCCAAGGGCAGGAGTACGAGCAGTACTTC
few	TRBV6-2/TRBV6-3	TRBJ2-2	TRBD1	CASSDGLQGATGELFF	TGTGCCAGCAGTGACGGGTTGCAGGGGGCGACCGGGGAGCTGTTTTTT
.	TRBV29-1	TRBJ1-1	TRBD1	CSVRTGAGTEAFF	TGCAGCGTTAGGACAGGGGCGGGCACTGAAGCTTTCTTT
many	TRBV11-2	TRBJ1-4	.	CASSASGNFNEKLFF	TGTGCCAGCAGCGCAAGTGGGAATTTTAATGAAAAACTGTTTTTT
many	TRBV19	TRBJ1-1	.	CASIGFGGNTEAFF	TGTGCCAGTATTGGTTTTGGGGGGAACACTGAAGCTTTCTTT
many	TRBV12-3/TRBV12-4	TRBJ2-2	.	CASSLTAPANTGELFF	TGTGCCAGCAGTTTAACCGCGCCTGCGAACACCGGGGAGCTGTTTTTT
many	TRBV27	TRBJ2-7	.	CASSHYSGSSYEQYF	TGTGCCAGCAGTCACTATAGCGGCAGCTCCTACGAGCAGTACTTC
many	TRBV27	TRBJ1-1	.	CASSSVRRGNTEAFF	TGTGCCAGCAGTTCGGTACGCAGGGGCAACACTGAAGCTTTCTTT
few	TRBV5-1	TRBJ2-1	TRBD2	CASSPRGGGAVYNEQFF	TGCGCCAGCTCACCCCGGGGGGGGGGGGCCGTCTACAATGAGCAGTTCTTC
.	TRBV24-1	TRBJ2-1	TRBD2	CATSDPTSGRGDEQFF	TGTGCCACCAGTGATCCCACTAGCGGGAGAGGGGATGAGCAGTTCTTC
many	TRBV20-1	TRBJ2-1	TRBD2	CSAIGSSHSGISYNEQFF	TGCAGTGCTATAGGGTCGTCTCATAGCGGGATTTCCTACAATGAGCAGTTCTTC
many	TRBV2	TRBJ1-6	TRBD1	CASSDISAGQGGSPLHF	TGTGCCAGCAGTGACATTTCGGCAGGACAGGGAGGATCACCCCTCCACTTT
many	TRBV2	TRBJ2-3	TRBD2	CASSVTSGSITDTQYF	TGTGCCAGCAGTGTGACTAGCGGGAGCATCACAGATACGCAGTATTTT
many	TRBV6-5	TRBJ2-3	.	CASSYSDTQYF	TGTGCCAGCAGTTACTCCGATACGCAGTATTTT
many	TRBV20-1	TRBJ1-2	.	CSARDQIGNYGYTF	TGCAGTGCTAGAGATCAAATCGGGAACTATGGCTACACCTTC
.	TRBV18	TRBJ2-7	TRBD1	CASSPDRGGYEQYF	TGTGCCAGCTCACCGGACAGGGGAGGCTACGAGCAGTACTTC
.	TRBV11-2	TRBJ2-7	TRBD1	CASSIRQGQGTNEQYF	TGTGCCAGCAGCATACGACAGGGGCAGGGGACGAACGAGCAGTACTTC
many	TRBV20-1	TRBJ2-1	TRBD1	CSAYPGTGGIYEQFF	TGCAGTGCTTACCCCGGGACAGGGGGCATCTATGAGCAGTTCTTC
many	TRBV7-8	TRBJ2-3	.	CASSLIADPTDTQYF	TGTGCCAGCAGCTTAATTGCGGACCCCACAGATACGCAGTATTTT
many	TRBV30	TRBJ2-5	.	CARGEGETQYF	TGTGCCAGAGGCGAAGGAGAGACCCAGTACTTC
.	TRBV20-1	TRBJ2-1	.	CSARDWFKQFF	TGCAGTGCTAGAGATTGGTTTAAGCAGTTCTTC
.	TRBV19	TRBJ2-7	TRBD2	CASSIRTSGALPYEQYF	TGTGCCAGTAGTATACGGACTAGCGGGGCCCTCCCCTACGAGCAGTACTTC
many	TRBV11-2	TRBJ2-2	.	CASSRTTGNTGELFF	TGTGCCAGCAGCAGGACGACAGGGAACACCGGGGAGCTGTTTTTT
many	TRBV27	TRBJ1-6	TRBD1	CASRQTGEGWRSYNSPLHF	TGTGCCAGCAGACAAACAGGGGAAGGGTGGCGTTCCTATAATTCACCCCTCCACTTT
.	TRBV2	TRBJ2-7	TRBD2	CASSWTSGTYEQYF	TGTGCCAGCAGCTGGACTAGCGGGACCTACGAGCAGTACTTC
many	TRBV28	TRBJ2-7	TRBD1	CASSSPGQGAKEQYF	TGTGCCAGCAGTTCGCCGGGACAGGGGGCGAAAGAGCAGTACTTC
many	TRBV6-1	TRBJ1-1	TRBD1	CASSRQGALDTEAFF	TGTGCCAGCAGCAGACAGGGGGCGTTGGACACTGAAGCTTTCTTT
many	TRBV28	TRBJ2-2	.	CASSLARFAGRDTGELFF	TGTGCCAGCAGTTTAGCCCGTTTCGCAGGCAGAGACACCGGGGAGCTGTTTTTT
many	TRBV2	TRBJ1-3	.	CASSPTESGNTIYF	TGTGCCAGCAGTCCGACAGAGTCTGGAAACACCATATATTTT